This T cell receptor (beta chain) was captured in a study of blood T cell repertoires in COVID-19. Across the whole study: The cDNA or gDNA used as material had been derived from T cells, B-cell-depleted T cells, or PBMCs.

In the authors' methods: Estimation of nucleated cell counts relied on the amplification of reference gene primers. This table comes from immunoSEQ multiplex PCR, and its TCRdb copy is limited to in-frame clones, with some not included. That table furnishes V, J and clone size, whereas the DNA furnished D and trimming. The sample contains about 140,000 clones, 88% of which appear only once. This clone occurred a few times. Germline-derived CDR1 and CDR2 are MNHNS and SASEGT. The V end lost 3 bases, the J end lost 3 bases, and 5 bases lay between the germline ends. This CDR3 comprises 12 residues. V is TRBV6-1 and J is TRBJ2-5, with TRBD1 as a possible D gene (5 bases). Sequencing input: peripheral blood. This clonotype was sampled from a man between 60 and 75 years old with active or convalescent COVID-19. The CDR3 loop is CASSDREETQYF. The CDR3 region has the DNA TGTGCCAGCAGTGACAGGGAAGAGACCCAGTACTTC.